There are a few counts of the clone carrying this TCR beta chain. Its antigen is currently unknown. This sample stems from a study of T cell responses to AZD1222 COVID-19 vaccine. Whole-study findings and limits: Regions left unmutated in variants are reportedly the target of nearly half of spike-specific TCRs. Donors were chiefly white British, with a greater number of females, and clonal diversity was perhaps underestimated.

Germline values: CDR1 SGHDN, CDR2 FVKESK. CDR3 length: 15 amino acids. Trimming removed 4 bases from V and 4 bases from J, with 16 bases in between. Only in-frame clones appear in the TCRdb table, and some are missing; sequencing was by immunoSEQ multiplex PCR. The sample lists around 75,000 clones, around 83% occurring once. V gene TRBV14 combines with J gene TRBJ1-2; no clear D. The TCR comes from an adult in good health. The material was peripheral blood, obtained on day 0 of AZD1222 vaccination. The DNA for the CDR3 is TGTGCCAGCAGCCCTATAGTGGGGTGGCTCTATGGCTACACCTTC. It codes for CASSPIVGWLYGYTF.